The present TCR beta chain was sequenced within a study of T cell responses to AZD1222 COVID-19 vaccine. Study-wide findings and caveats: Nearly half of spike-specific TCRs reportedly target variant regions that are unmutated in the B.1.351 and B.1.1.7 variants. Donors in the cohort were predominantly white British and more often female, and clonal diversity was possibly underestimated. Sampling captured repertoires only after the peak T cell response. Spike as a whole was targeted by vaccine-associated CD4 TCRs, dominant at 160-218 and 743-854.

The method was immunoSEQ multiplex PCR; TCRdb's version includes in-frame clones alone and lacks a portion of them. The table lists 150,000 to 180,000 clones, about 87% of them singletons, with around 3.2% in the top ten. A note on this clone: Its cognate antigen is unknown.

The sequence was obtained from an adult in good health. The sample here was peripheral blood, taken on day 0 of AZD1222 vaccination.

The DNA for the CDR3 is TGCGCCAGCAGCCAAGAGTACAGGGGGGCAGAGACCCAGTACTTC. It is translated as CASSQEYRGAETQYF. This chain joins TRBV4-3 and TRBJ2-5; 8 nucleotides align to TRBD1. The ends lost 0 bases at V and 4 bases at J; junction bases unmatched: 4. CDR1 and CDR2 from the germline V gene are LGHNA and YSLEER. This CDR3 region has 15 residues.